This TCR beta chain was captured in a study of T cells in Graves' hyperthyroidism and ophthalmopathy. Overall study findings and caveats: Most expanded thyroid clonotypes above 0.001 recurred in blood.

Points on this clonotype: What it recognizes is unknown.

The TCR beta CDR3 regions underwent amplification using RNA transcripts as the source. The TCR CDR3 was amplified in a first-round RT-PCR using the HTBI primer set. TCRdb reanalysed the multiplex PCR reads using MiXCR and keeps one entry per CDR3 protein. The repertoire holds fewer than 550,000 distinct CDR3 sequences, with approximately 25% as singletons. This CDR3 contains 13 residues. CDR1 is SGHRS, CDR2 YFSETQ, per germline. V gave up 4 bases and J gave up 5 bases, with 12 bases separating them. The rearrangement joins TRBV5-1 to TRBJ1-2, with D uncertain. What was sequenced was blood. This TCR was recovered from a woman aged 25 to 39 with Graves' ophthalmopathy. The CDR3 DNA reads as TGCGCCAGCAGCATTGAGTCCGGGTATGGCTACACCTTC. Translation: CASSIESGYGYTF.